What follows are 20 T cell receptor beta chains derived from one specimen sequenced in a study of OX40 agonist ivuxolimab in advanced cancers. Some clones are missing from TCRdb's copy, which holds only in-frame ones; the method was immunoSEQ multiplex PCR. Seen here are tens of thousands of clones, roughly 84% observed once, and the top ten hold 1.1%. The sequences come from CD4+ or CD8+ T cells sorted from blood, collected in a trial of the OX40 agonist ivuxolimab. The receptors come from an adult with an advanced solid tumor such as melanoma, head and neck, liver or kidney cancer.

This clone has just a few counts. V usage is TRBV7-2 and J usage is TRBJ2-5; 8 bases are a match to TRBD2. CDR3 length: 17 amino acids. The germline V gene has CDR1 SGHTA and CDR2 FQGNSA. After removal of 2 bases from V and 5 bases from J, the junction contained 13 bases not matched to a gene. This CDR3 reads CASSLRVSGAPSETQYF. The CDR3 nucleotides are TGTGCCAGCAGCTTACGGGTTAGCGGGGCCCCCTCGGAGACCCAGTACTTC. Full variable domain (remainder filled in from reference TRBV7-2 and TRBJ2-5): GAGVSQSPSNKVTEKGKDVELRCDPISGHTALYWYRQSLGQGLEFLIYFQGNSAPDKSGLPSDRFSAERTGGSVSTLTIQRTQQEDSAVYLCASSLRVSGAPSETQYFGPGTRLLVL.

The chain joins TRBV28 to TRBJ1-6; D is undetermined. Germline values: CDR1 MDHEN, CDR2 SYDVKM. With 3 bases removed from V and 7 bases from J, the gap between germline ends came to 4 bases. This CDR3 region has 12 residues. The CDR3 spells CASSFSNSPLHF. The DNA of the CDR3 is TGTGCCAGCAGTTTCTCGAATTCACCCCTCCACTTT.

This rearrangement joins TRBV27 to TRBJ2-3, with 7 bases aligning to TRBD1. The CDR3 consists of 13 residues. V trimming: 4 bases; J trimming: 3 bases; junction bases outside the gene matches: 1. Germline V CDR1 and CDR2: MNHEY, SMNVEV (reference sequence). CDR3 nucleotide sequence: TGTGCCAGCAGTTCACAGGGGACAGATACGCAGTATTTT. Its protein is CASSSQGTDTQYF.

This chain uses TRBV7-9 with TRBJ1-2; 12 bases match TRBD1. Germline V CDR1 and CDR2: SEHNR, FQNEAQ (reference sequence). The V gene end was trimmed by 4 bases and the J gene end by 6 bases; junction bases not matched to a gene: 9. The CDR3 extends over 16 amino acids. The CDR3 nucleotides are TGTGCCAGCAGCTACGCCGGGACAGGGGGCGCAGATGGCTACACCTTC. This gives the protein CASSYAGTGGADGYTF. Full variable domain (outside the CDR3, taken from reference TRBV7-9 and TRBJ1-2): DTGVSQNPRHKITKRGQNVTFRCDPISEHNRLYWYRQTLGQGPEFLTYFQNEAQLEKSRLLSDRFSAERPKGSFSTLEIQRTEQGDSAMYLCASSYAGTGGADGYTFGSGTRLTVV.

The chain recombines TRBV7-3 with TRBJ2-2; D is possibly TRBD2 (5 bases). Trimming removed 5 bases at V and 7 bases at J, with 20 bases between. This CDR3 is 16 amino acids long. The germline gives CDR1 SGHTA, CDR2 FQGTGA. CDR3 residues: CASSPSTAAGGGELFF. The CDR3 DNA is TGTGCCAGCAGCCCGAGCACGGCGGCGGGCGGCGGGGAGCTGTTTTTT.

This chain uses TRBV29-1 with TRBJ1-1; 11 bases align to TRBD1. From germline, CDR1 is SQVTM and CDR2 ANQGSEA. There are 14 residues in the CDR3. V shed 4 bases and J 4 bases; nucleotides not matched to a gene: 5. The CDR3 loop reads CSVVRTGGVTEAFF. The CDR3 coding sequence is TGCAGCGTTGTGCGGACAGGGGGCGTCACTGAAGCTTTCTTT. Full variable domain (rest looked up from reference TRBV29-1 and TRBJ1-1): SAVISQKPSRDICQRGTSLTIQCQVDSQVTMMFWYRQQPGQSLTLIATANQGSEATYESGFVIDKFPISRPNLTFSTLTVSNMSPEDSSIYLCSVVRTGGVTEAFFGQGTRLTVV.

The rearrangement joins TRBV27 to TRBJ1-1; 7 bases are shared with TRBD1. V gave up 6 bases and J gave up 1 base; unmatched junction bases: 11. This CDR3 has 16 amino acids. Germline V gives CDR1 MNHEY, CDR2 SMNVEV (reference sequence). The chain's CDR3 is CASRRNRGGKNTEAFF. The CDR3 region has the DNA TGTGCCAGCAGGCGGAACAGGGGCGGAAAGAACACTGAAGCTTTCTTT.

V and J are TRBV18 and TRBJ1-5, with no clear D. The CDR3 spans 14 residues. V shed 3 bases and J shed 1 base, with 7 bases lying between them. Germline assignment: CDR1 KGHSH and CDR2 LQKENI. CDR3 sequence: CASSPGLSNQPQHF. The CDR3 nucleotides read TGTGCCAGCTCACCCGGACTGAGCAATCAGCCCCAGCATTTT.

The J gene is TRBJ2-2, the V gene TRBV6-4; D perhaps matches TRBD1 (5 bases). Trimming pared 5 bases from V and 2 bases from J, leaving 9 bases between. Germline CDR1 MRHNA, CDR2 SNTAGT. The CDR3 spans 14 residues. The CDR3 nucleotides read TGTGCCAGCAGTAGGGGCCCAAACACCGGGGAGCTGTTTTTT. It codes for CASSRGPNTGELFF.

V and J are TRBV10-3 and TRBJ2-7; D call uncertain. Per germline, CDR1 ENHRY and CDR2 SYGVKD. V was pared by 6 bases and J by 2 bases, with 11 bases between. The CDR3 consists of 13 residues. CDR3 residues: CAIRTAVPYEQYF. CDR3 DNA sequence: TGTGCCATCAGGACGGCGGTCCCCTACGAGCAGTACTTC.

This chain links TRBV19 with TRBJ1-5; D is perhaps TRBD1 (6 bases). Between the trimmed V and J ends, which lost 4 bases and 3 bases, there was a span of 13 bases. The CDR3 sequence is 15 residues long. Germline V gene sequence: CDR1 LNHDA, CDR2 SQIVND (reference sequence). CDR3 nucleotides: TGTGCCAGTAGTACCTCTCGGGACAACAATCAGCCCCAGCATTTT. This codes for CASSTSRDNNQPQHF.

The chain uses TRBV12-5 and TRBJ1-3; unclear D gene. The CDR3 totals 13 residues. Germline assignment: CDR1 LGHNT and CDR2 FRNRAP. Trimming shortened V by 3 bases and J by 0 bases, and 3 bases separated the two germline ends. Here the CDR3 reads CASGFISGNTIYF. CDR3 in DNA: TGTGCTAGTGGTTTTATCTCTGGAAACACCATATATTTT.

The CDR3 DNA reads TGTGCCAGCAGCTCGGGGTTTCAAGAGACCCAGTACTTC. Encoded protein: CASSSGFQETQYF. V is TRBV7-3 and J is TRBJ2-5; a weak D match, TRBD2 (5 bases). This CDR3 spans 13 amino acids. The V end was cut by 4 bases, the J end by 2 bases, with 8 bases between. Germline CDR1 is SGHTA and CDR2 is FQGTGA.

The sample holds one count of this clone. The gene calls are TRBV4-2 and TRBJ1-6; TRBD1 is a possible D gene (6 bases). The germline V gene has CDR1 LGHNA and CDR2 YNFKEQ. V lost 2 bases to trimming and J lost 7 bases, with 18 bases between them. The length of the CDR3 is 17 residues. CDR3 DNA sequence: TGTGCCAGCAGCCAAACCCAGGGGAGACAGCTAAATTCACCCCTCCACTTT. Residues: CASSQTQGRQLNSPLHF.

CDR3 loop: CASSYTGGDEQFF. CDR3 in DNA: TGTGCCAGCAGCTACACAGGGGGGGATGAGCAGTTCTTC. The chain is built from TRBV7-3 and TRBJ2-1; TRBD1 might be the D (8 bases). Trimming took off 4 bases at V and 8 bases at J, with 12 bases between the two ends. The CDR3 totals 13 residues. Germline assignment: CDR1 SGHTA and CDR2 FQGTGA.

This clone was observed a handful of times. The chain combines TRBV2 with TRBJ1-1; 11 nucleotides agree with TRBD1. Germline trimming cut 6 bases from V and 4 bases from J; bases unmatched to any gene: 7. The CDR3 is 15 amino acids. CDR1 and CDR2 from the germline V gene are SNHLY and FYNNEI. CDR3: CASSASDRGPTEAFF. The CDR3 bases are TGTGCCAGCAGCGCCTCGGACAGGGGGCCCACTGAAGCTTTCTTT.

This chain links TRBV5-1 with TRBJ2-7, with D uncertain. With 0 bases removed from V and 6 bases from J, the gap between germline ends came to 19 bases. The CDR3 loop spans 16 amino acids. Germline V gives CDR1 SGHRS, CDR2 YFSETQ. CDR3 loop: CASSLVPTLPEVEQYF. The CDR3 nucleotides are TGCGCCAGCAGCTTGGTCCCGACTCTTCCAGAGGTCGAGCAGTACTTC.

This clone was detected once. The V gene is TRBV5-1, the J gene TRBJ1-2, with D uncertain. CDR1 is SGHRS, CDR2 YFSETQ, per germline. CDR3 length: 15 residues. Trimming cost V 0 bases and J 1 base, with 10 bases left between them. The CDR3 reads CASSLDWLGNYGYTF. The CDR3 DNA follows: TGCGCCAGCAGCTTGGACTGGCTGGGTAACTATGGCTACACCTTC.

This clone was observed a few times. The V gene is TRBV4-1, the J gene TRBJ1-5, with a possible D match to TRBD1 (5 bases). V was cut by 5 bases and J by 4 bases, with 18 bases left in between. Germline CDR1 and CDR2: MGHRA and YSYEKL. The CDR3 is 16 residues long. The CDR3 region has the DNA TGCGCCAGCAGCGACCCCGGAGGCGGGGGGAATCAGCCCCAGCATTTT. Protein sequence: CASSDPGGGGNQPQHF.

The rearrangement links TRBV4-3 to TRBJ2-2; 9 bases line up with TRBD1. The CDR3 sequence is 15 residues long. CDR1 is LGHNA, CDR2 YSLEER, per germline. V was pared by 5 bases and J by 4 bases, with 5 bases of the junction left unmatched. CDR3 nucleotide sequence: TGCGCCAGCAGCGTCGGGACAGGGACCACCGGGGAGCTGTTTTTT. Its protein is CASSVGTGTTGELFF.